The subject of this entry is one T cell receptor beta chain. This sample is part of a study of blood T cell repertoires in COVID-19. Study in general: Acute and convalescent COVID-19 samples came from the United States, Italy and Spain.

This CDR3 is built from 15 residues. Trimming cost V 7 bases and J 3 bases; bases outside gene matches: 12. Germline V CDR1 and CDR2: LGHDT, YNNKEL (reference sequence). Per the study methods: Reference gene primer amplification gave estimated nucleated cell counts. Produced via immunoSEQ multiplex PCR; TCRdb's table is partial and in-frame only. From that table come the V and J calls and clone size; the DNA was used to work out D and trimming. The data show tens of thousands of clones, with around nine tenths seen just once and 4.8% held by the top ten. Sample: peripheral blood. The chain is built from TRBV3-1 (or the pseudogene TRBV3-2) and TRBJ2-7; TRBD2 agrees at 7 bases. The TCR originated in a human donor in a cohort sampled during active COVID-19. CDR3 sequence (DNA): TGTGCCAGCATAGGGGCTAGCGGCCGAGGCTACGAGCAGTACTTC. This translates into CASIGASGRGYEQYF.